The sequence of this T cell receptor (beta chain) was determined in a study of radiotherapy plus CTLA-4 blockade in lung cancer. For the study at large: Among enrolled patients, less than 20% responded and roughly 28% achieved disease control.

Turning to this clone: Antigen specificity is unknown.

Some clones are missing from TCRdb's copy, which holds only in-frame ones; the method was immunoSEQ multiplex PCR. The data show roughly 90,000 clones, just over 85% seen once. Focal radiation plus CTLA-4 blockade with ipilimumab was given to patients with chemo-refractory metastatic non-small-cell lung cancer. Study outcomes and limitations: It was early blood T cell clone dynamics, with interferon-beta, that reportedly best predicted response. Blood saw expansion of tumor-derived TCR clones after radiotherapy plus ipilimumab.

V shed 2 bases and J 0 bases; nucleotides not matched to a gene: 7. CDR3 length equals 16 residues. CDR1 is GTSNPN, CDR2 SVGIG, per germline (reference sequence). The TCR comes from a human donor with non-small cell lung cancer that progressed on radiotherapy plus ipilimumab. V gene TRBV30 combines with J gene TRBJ1-3; 7 nucleotides align to TRBD1. The sample consisted of peripheral blood, taken from a patient treated with radiotherapy plus ipilimumab. CDR3 sequence (DNA): TGTGCCTGGAGTCTCGGGACAGCGCTCTCTGGAAACACCATATATTTT. As protein: CAWSLGTALSGNTIYF.